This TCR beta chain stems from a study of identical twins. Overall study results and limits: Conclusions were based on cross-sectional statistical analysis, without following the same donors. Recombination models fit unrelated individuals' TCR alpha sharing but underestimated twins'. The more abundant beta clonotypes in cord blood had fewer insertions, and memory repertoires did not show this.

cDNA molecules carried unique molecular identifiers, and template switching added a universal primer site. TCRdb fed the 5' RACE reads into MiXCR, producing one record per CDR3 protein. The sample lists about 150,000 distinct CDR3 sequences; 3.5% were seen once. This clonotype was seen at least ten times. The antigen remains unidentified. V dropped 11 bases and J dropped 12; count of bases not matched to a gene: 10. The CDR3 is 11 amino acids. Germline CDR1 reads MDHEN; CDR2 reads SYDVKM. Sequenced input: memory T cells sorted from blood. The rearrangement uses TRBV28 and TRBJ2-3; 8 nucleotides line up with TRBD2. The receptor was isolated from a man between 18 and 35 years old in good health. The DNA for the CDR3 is TGTGCCGGGGGGAGCGGGAGTATCCAGTATTTT. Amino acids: CAGGSGSIQYF.